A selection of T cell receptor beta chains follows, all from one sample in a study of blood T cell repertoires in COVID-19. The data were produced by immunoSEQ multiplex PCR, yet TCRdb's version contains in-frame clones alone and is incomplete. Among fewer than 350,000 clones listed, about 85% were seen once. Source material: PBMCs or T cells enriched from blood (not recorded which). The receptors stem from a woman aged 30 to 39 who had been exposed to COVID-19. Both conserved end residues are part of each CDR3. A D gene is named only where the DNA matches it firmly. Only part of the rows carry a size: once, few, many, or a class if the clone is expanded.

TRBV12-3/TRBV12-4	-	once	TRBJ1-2	TGTGCCAGCAGTCCCCAACAGGGCGGCTACACCTTC	CASSPQQGGYTF
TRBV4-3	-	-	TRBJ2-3	TGCGCCAGCAGCCGGACGAAAGGGGTGGGAGATACGCAGTATTTT	CASSRTKGVGDTQYF
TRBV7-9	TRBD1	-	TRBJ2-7	TGTGCCAGCAGCTTAGTGGGGGACAGGGACTCCTACGAGCAGTACTTC	CASSLVGDRDSYEQYF
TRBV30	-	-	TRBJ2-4	TGTGCCTGCTCAAACGGGAATCAGAGGAACATTCAGTACTTC	CACSNGNQRNIQYF
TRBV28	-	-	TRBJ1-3	TGTGCCAGCAACCGAGGTGGAAACACCATATATTTT	CASNRGGNTIYF
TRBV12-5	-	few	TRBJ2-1	TGTGCTAGTGGTTTAGGCGGGCCCTACAATGAGCAGTTCTTC	CASGLGGPYNEQFF
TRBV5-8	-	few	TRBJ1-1	TGTGCCAGCAGCCTGGTCCAGGGGAACACTGAAGCTTTCTTT	CASSLVQGNTEAFF
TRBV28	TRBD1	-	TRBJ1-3	TGTGCCAGCAGTCTGAGGGACAGGGGTTTCAGGACTGGAAACACCATATATTTT	CASSLRDRGFRTGNTIYF
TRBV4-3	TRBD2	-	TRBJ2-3	TGCGCCAGCAGCCAAGATAGGTTAGCGGGGGAAAGCACAGATACGCAGTATTTT	CASSQDRLAGESTDTQYF
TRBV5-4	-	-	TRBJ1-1	TGTGCCAGCACCTTGGACGCGGGACTGGCCACTGAAGCTTTCTTT	CASTLDAGLATEAFF
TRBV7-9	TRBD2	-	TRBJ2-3	TGTGCCAGCAGCCGGGGACTAGCGGGCACAGATACGCAGTATTTT	CASSRGLAGTDTQYF
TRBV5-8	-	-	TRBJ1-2	TGTGCCAGCAGCTTGCGACTTGGGGCGAATGGCTACACCTTC	CASSLRLGANGYTF
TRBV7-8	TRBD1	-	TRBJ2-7	TGTGCCAGCAGCCGAGGACAGGCCTCTACCTACGAGCAGTACTTC	CASSRGQASTYEQYF
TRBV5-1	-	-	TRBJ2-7	TGCGCCAGCAGCTTCGGACAAGCCTACGAGCAGTACTTC	CASSFGQAYEQYF
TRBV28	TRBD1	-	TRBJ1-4	TGTGCCAGCAGTTCCCCAGGGGGTCTTAATGAAAAACTGTTTTTT	CASSSPGGLNEKLFF
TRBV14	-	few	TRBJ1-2	TGTGCCAGCAGCCCGCAGGGATACGGCTACACCTTC	CASSPQGYGYTF
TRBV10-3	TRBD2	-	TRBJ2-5	TGTGCCACTAGAGGGAGGGAAGAGACCCAGTACTTC	CATRGREETQYF
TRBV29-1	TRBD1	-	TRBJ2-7	TGCAGCGTTCCTGTGACAGGGGCCTACGAGCAGTACTTC	CSVPVTGAYEQYF